The 30 T cell receptor beta chains listed next were all sequenced from one sample in a study of blood T cell repertoires in COVID-19. This table comes from immunoSEQ multiplex PCR, and its TCRdb copy is limited to in-frame clones, with some not included. This table holds about 480,000 clones, 70% to 90% found once. Sequencing used PBMCs or T cells enriched from blood (not recorded which). Receptors originate from a woman aged 35 to 49 who had recovered from COVID-19.

This chain connects TRBV7-2 to TRBJ1-6; 12 nucleotides align to TRBD1. V gave up 4 bases and J gave up 8 bases; unmatched junction bases: 6. The V gene's germline CDR1 is SGHTA and CDR2 FQGNSA. This CDR3 spans 16 amino acids. For the CDR3, the DNA is TGTGCCAGCAGCTCCTTGGGACAGGGGGCCCATTCACCCCTCCACTTT. Protein sequence: CASSSLGQGAHSPLHF.

V is TRBV6-4 and J is TRBJ1-1, with 7 positions matching TRBD1. This CDR3 is built from 13 residues. CDR1 is MRHNA, CDR2 SNTAGT, per germline. V shed 5 bases, J shed 0 bases, and the junction held 0 bases outside the gene matches. This CDR3 reads CASSTGVNTEAFF. The CDR3, as DNA: TGTGCCAGCAGTACAGGGGTGAACACTGAAGCTTTCTTT.

This clone appeared once. The chain links TRBV10-1 to TRBJ2-3; 9 nucleotides agree with TRBD1. The V gene's germline CDR1 is WNHNN and CDR2 SYGVQD (reference sequence). The CDR3 has 13 amino acids. J was trimmed by 5 bases and V by 4 bases; bases with no gene match: 1. The chain's CDR3 is CASSGQGGDTQYF. The CDR3 bases are TGCGCCAGCAGTGGACAGGGGGGAGATACGCAGTATTTT.

V usage is TRBV6-5 and J usage is TRBJ1-1; D ambiguous. Germline CDR1 and CDR2: MNHEY and SVGAGI. This CDR3 comprises 12 residues. V was pared by 6 bases and J by 6 bases, with 11 bases between. The CDR3 region is CASSAIRAEAFF. The CDR3 region has the DNA TGTGCCAGCAGCGCGATCCGGGCTGAAGCTTTCTTT.

V gene TRBV27 combines with J gene TRBJ2-5, with D perhaps TRBD2 (7 bases). V was pared by 5 bases and J by 7 bases, with 17 bases between. CDR1 and CDR2 (germline): MNHEY, SMNVEV (reference sequence). This CDR3 has 14 amino acids. CDR3 sequence (DNA): TGTGCCAGCAGTCCAACAGGGAGGGGCGGGACCCAGTACTTC. It codes for CASSPTGRGGTQYF.

The chain uses TRBV11-2 and TRBJ1-2; 9 bases map to TRBD1. Per germline, CDR1 SGHAT and CDR2 FQNNGV. The V gene end was trimmed by 0 bases and the J gene end by 4 bases; junction bases not matched to a gene: 6. This CDR3 contains 16 residues. CDR3 region: CASSLDRGQGLYGYTF. The CDR3 coding sequence is TGTGCCAGCAGCTTAGATCGGGGACAGGGTCTCTATGGCTACACCTTC.

The rearrangement uses TRBV4-2 and TRBJ2-3, with D possibly being TRBD1 (6 bases). CDR1 LGHNA and CDR2 YNFKEQ come from the germline V gene. The CDR3 has 16 residues. V was pared by 3 bases and J by 4 bases, with 17 bases between. The CDR3 DNA reads TGTGCCAGCAGCCATCCCCCCGCCAGGGGCCCAGATACGCAGTATTTT. The encoded protein is CASSHPPARGPDTQYF.

This clone was detected a few times. The chain links TRBV12-3 or TRBV12-4 to TRBJ1-1; D is ambiguous. The CDR3 is 12 amino acids. V was shortened by 5 bases and J by 1 base, with 5 bases between the two germline ends. CDR3 sequence (DNA): TGTGCCAGCAGTCAGGAGAACACTGAAGCTTTCTTT. It yields the protein CASSQENTEAFF.

The chain links TRBV28 to TRBJ2-7, with no clear D. CDR1 and CDR2 from the germline V gene are MDHEN and SYDVKM. Trimming shortened V by 6 bases and J by 6 bases, and 9 bases separated the two germline ends. The CDR3 is 11 residues long. CDR3: CASSPSAEQYF. As DNA, the CDR3 is TGTGCCAGCAGCCCGAGTGCCGAGCAGTACTTC. Complete variable domain (other parts from reference TRBV28 and TRBJ2-7): DVKVTQSSRYLVKRTGEKVFLECVQDMDHENMFWYRQDPGLGLRLIYFSYDVKMKEKGDIPEGYSVSREKKERFSLILESASTNQTSMYLCASSPSAEQYFGPGTRLTVT.

The V and J genes are TRBV13 and TRBJ1-6; TRBD1 might be the D (6 bases). The CDR3 covers 14 residues. Trimming took 1 base from V and 7 from J, leaving 8 bases between them. Germline CDR1 reads PRHDT; CDR2 reads FYEKMQ (reference sequence). CDR3: CASSLDRVNSPLHF. DNA for the CDR3: TGTGCCAGCAGCTTAGACAGGGTGAATTCACCCCTCCACTTT.

The rearrangement joins TRBV9 to TRBJ2-5; 8 nucleotides agree with TRBD2. Germline lookup yields CDR1 SGDLS and CDR2 YYNGEE. V lost 0 bases to trimming and J lost 4 bases; unmatched junction nucleotides: 2. The CDR3 consists of 14 residues. The CDR3 DNA reads as TGTGCCAGCAGCGTAGGGCTAGCGGGAGAGACCCAGTACTTC. Residues: CASSVGLAGETQYF.

The chain recombines TRBV11-2 with TRBJ2-2; 8 bases fit TRBD2. Losses at the gene ends were 6 bases for V and 0 bases for J; bases not matched to a gene: 6. The germline V gene encodes CDR1 SGHAT and CDR2 FQNNGV. The length of the CDR3 is 16 residues. For the CDR3, the DNA is TGTGCCAGCAGGTATCCGGGACTAGCGAACACCGGGGAGCTGTTTTTT. It codes for CASRYPGLANTGELFF.

The chain recombines TRBV5-6 with TRBJ1-1, with 7 bases fitting TRBD1. CDR1 is SGHDT and CDR2 is YYEEEE in the germline V gene. This CDR3 has 14 residues. V shed 2 bases, J shed 1 base, and the junction held 2 bases outside the gene matches. This CDR3 reads CASSFTGENTEAFF. In nucleotides, the CDR3 is TGTGCCAGCAGCTTTACAGGGGAGAACACTGAAGCTTTCTTT. The full variable domain, rest sourced from reference TRBV5-6 and TRBJ1-1, is DAGVTQSPTHLIKTRGQQVTLRCSPKSGHDTVSWYQQALGQGPQFIFQYYEEEERQRGNFPDRFSGHQFPNYSSELNVNALLLGDSALYLCASSFTGENTEAFFGQGTRLTVV.

The V call is TRBV3-1 (or the pseudogene TRBV3-2), the J call TRBJ1-2; maybe TRBD1 (5 bases). The V end lost 4 bases, the J end lost 7 bases, and 13 bases lay between the germline ends. Germline V gene lookup returns CDR1 LGHDT and CDR2 YNNKEL (reference sequence). The CDR3 runs to 13 residues. CDR3 nucleotides: TGTGCCAGCAGCCGAGTCAGGGCCGGTGGCTACACCTTC. It codes for CASSRVRAGGYTF.

This chain uses TRBV7-9 with TRBJ2-3; TRBD2 agrees at 11 bases. Germline trimming cut 3 bases from V and 2 bases from J; bases unmatched to any gene: 7. CDR1 is SEHNR and CDR2 is FQNEAQ in the germline V gene (reference sequence). The CDR3 is 17 residues long. The CDR3 sequence is CASSLYGTSGDTDTQYF. The CDR3 region has the DNA TGTGCCAGCAGCTTGTATGGGACTAGCGGAGACACAGATACGCAGTATTTT. Full variable domain (missing parts from reference TRBV7-9 and TRBJ2-3): DTGVSQNPRHKITKRGQNVTFRCDPISEHNRLYWYRQTLGQGPEFLTYFQNEAQLEKSRLLSDRFSAERPKGSFSTLEIQRTEQGDSAMYLCASSLYGTSGDTDTQYFGPGTRLTVL.

The V and J genes are TRBV27 and TRBJ1-2; the D gene is possibly TRBD1 (5 bases). Germline V gene data show CDR1 as MNHEY and CDR2 as SMNVEV (reference sequence). Trimming stripped 2 bases from V and 3 bases from J, with 13 bases between. This CDR3 contains 15 residues. CDR3 loop: CASSLRGLTHYGYTF. Written as DNA, the CDR3 is TGTGCCAGCAGTTTAAGGGGACTAACCCACTATGGCTACACCTTC.

The chain employs TRBV7-9 and TRBJ2-3; 8 bases map to TRBD2. V dropped 5 bases and J dropped 4; count of bases not matched to a gene: 17. The CDR3 is made up of 18 amino acids. Germline V CDR1 and CDR2: SEHNR, FQNEAQ (reference sequence). The CDR3 nucleotides are TGTGCCAGCAGCCCGGGGGGGGAGAGCAGGGCAGGCGCAGATACGCAGTATTTT. This encodes CASSPGGESRAGADTQYF.

CDR3 region: CASSRGGTKDQPQHF. In nucleotides, the CDR3 is TGTGCCAGCAGTCGGGGAGGGACTAAGGATCAGCCCCAGCATTTT. This chain connects TRBV2 to TRBJ1-5; maybe TRBD1 (5 bases). CDR1 SNHLY and CDR2 FYNNEI come from the germline V gene. The CDR3 covers 15 residues. Trimming took 5 bases from V and 5 from J, leaving 16 bases between them.

The chain joins TRBV2 to TRBJ2-5, with a weak D call TRBD1 (5 bases). Germline V CDR1 and CDR2: SNHLY, FYNNEI. The CDR3 extends over 15 amino acids. V was clipped by 6 bases and J by 1 base, with 15 bases between them. The CDR3 DNA is TGTGCCAGCAGGCTGACAGCAAACCTCCAAGAGACCCAGTACTTC. It encodes CASRLTANLQETQYF.

The V gene is TRBV11-2, the J gene TRBJ1-3; D remains ambiguous. The CDR3 length is 14 residues. Trimming took 1 base from V and 2 from J, leaving 6 bases between them. Germline CDR1 and CDR2: SGHAT and FQNNGV. Here the CDR3 reads CASSLGTAGNTIYF. DNA for the CDR3: TGTGCCAGCAGCTTAGGAACAGCTGGAAACACCATATATTTT.

CDR3 bases: TGTGCCAGTAGTATCGACGGGACAGGGTATCAGCCCCAGCATTTT. Translated, it gives CASSIDGTGYQPQHF. The V and J genes are TRBV19 and TRBJ1-5; TRBD1 agrees at 9 bases. Germline-derived CDR1 and CDR2 are LNHDA and SQIVND (reference sequence). After removal of 3 bases from V and 5 bases from J, the junction contained 5 bases not matched to a gene. There are 15 residues in the CDR3.

This chain links TRBV7-9 with TRBJ2-5, with 10 bases fitting TRBD2. There are 16 residues in the CDR3. The V gene's germline CDR1 is SEHNR and CDR2 FQNEAQ (reference sequence). Trimming cost V 1 base and J 1 base; bases outside gene matches: 3. CDR3 nucleotide sequence: TGTGCCAGCAGCTTAGGTAGCGGGAGGCCCCAAGAGACCCAGTACTTC. Residues: CASSLGSGRPQETQYF.

V usage is TRBV4-1 and J usage is TRBJ2-3; D possibly corresponds to TRBD2 (6 bases). This CDR3 has 16 residues. In germline, CDR1 is MGHRA, CDR2 YSYEKL. Trimming removed 1 base from V and 2 bases from J, with 13 bases in between. This CDR3 reads CASSQGREENTDTQYF. CDR3 in DNA: TGCGCCAGCAGCCAAGGAAGGGAGGAAAACACAGATACGCAGTATTTT.

The chain links TRBV5-4 to TRBJ1-5; 9 bases are a match to TRBD1. This CDR3 spans 15 amino acids. Germline V CDR1 and CDR2: SGHNT, YYREEE (reference sequence). With 3 bases clipped from V and 3 bases from J, the junction kept 4 bases outside the gene matches. CDR3 protein: CASSSDRGFNQPQHF. The CDR3 bases are TGTGCCAGCAGCTCGGACAGGGGATTCAATCAGCCCCAGCATTTT.

The chain couples TRBV5-6 to TRBJ2-7, with TRBD2 matching 8 bases. J lost 6 bases, V lost 4 bases, and 12 bases had no gene match. The CDR3 loop spans 15 amino acids. Per germline, CDR1 SGHDT and CDR2 YYEEEE. CDR3 amino acids: CASSQPGLVAGEQYF. The CDR3 DNA follows: TGTGCCAGCAGCCAACCGGGACTAGTCGCGGGCGAGCAGTACTTC.

The CDR3 DNA follows: TGTGCCAGCAGTTCTCCTCTAGCGGGAGTACCGGAGACCCAGTACTTC. Amino acids: CASSSPLAGVPETQYF. V gene TRBV6-2 or TRBV6-3 combines with J gene TRBJ2-5; 10 positions agree with TRBD2. V was clipped by 4 bases and J by 5 bases; unmatched bases: 10. Germline lookup yields CDR1 MNHEY and CDR2 SVGEGT. CDR3 length equals 16 residues.

The chain couples TRBV5-6 to TRBJ2-7, with 10 bases aligning to TRBD1. This CDR3 has 17 amino acids. The junction had 8 bases not matched to a gene; V was cut back by 2 bases and J by 0 bases. Germline values: CDR1 SGHDT, CDR2 YYEEEE. CDR3 sequence: CASSLFPGTGVSYEQYF. The CDR3 nucleotides read TGTGCCAGCAGCTTATTCCCAGGGACAGGGGTCTCCTACGAGCAGTACTTC.

V is TRBV4-3 and J is TRBJ2-2, with D perhaps matching TRBD2 (9 bases). The ends were cut back, 3 bases at V and 0 bases at J, with 23 bases in the middle. The CDR3 is 20 residues long. CDR1 and CDR2 (germline): LGHNA, YSLEER. CDR3 sequence reads: CASSHHRGDPSGANTGELFF. The CDR3 DNA reads as TGCGCCAGCAGCCATCACAGGGGGGACCCTAGCGGGGCGAACACCGGGGAGCTGTTTTTT.

The chain combines TRBV5-1 with TRBJ2-1; D possibly corresponds to TRBD2 (6 bases). Germline CDR1 reads SGHRS; CDR2 reads YFSETQ. There are 14 residues in the CDR3. V was clipped by 0 bases and J by 6 bases, with 10 bases between them. CDR3 DNA: TGCGCCAGCAGCTTGGGCGGGACTTCCAATGAGCAGTTCTTC. This codes for CASSLGGTSNEQFF.

The V call is TRBV19, the J call TRBJ1-2; no definite D call. The CDR3 loop spans 12 amino acids. V was clipped by 4 bases and J by 2 bases, with 5 bases between them. From germline, CDR1 is LNHDA and CDR2 SQIVND (reference sequence). The CDR3 sequence is CASSTQNYGYTF. CDR3 nucleotides: TGTGCCAGTAGTACCCAGAACTATGGCTACACCTTC.